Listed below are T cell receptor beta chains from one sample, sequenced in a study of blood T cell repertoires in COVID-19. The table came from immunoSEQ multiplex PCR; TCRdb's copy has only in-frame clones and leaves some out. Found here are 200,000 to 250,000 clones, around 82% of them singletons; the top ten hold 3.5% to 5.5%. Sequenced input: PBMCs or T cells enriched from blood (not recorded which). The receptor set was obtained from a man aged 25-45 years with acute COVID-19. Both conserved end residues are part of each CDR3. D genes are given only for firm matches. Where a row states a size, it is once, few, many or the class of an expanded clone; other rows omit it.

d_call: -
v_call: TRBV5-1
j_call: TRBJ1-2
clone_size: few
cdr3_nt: TGCGCCAGCAGCCAAGATACAGGGTTTTTGGGTGGCTACACCTTC
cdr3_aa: CASSQDTGFLGGYTF

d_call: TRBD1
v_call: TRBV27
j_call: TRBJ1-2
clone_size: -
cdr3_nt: TGTGCCAGCAGCAAACAGGGGGTAGATTATGGCTACACCTTC
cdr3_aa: CASSKQGVDYGYTF

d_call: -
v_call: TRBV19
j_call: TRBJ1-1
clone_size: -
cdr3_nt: TGTGCCAGTAGTATAGGTGCTAGATCGAACACTGAAGCTTTCTTT
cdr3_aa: CASSIGARSNTEAFF

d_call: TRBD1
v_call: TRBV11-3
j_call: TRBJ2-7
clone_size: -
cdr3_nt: TGTGCCAGCAGCTCGACAGGGGGATCCTACGAGCAGTACTTC
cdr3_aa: CASSSTGGSYEQYF

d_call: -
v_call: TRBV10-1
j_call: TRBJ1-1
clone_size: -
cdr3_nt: TGCGCCAGCAGTGAGTCTTATCCAGTTTCCACTGAAGCTTTCTTT
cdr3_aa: CASSESYPVSTEAFF

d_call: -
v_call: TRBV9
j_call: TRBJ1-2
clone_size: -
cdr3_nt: TGTGCCAGCAGCCCTTGGACACCTAACTATGGCTACACCTTC
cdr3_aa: CASSPWTPNYGYTF

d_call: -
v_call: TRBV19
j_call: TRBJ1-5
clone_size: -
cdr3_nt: TGTGCCAGTACCCTATCCCAGGGGTGGGTTAATCAGCCCCAGCATTTT
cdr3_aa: CASTLSQGWVNQPQHF

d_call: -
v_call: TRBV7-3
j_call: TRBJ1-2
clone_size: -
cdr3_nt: TGTGCCAGCAGCCCCGCCCAGATTTCGAACTATGGCTACACCTTC
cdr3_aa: CASSPAQISNYGYTF

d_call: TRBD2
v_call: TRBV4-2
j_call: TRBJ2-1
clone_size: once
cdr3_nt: TGTGCCAGCAGCCAAGTTACGGGACTAGCGGGGTTGAGATTGAATGAGCAGTTCTTC
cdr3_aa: CASSQVTGLAGLRLNEQFF

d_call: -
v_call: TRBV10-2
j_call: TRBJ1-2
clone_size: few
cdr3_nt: TGCGCCAGCAGAAGAGAGCAGGCCTCCTCTGGCTACACCTTC
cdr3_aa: CASRREQASSGYTF

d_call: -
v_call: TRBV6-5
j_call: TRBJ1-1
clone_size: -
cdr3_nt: TGTGCCAGCAGTTACTCTTTTATTGGCATGAACACTGAAGCTTTCTTT
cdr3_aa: CASSYSFIGMNTEAFF

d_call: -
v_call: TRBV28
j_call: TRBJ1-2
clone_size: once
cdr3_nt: TGTGCCAGCACCGGGGGGGGACGGGACTATGGCTACACCTTC
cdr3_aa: CASTGGGRDYGYTF

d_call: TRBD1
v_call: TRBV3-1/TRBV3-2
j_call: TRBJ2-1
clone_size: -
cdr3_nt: TGTGCCAGCACCCCTCGGAGAGGACAGGGCGTTACCTACAATGAGCAGTTCTTC
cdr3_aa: CASTPRRGQGVTYNEQFF

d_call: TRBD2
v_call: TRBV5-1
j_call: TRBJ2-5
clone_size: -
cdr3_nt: TGCGCCAGCAGCCCCCAAGCGGGAGATCAAGAGACCCAGTACTTC
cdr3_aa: CASSPQAGDQETQYF

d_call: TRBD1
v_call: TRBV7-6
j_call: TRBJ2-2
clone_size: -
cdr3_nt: TGTGCCAGCAGCTCTACCCTGACAGGGGGCTTTATCGGGGAGCTGTTTTTT
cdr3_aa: CASSSTLTGGFIGELFF

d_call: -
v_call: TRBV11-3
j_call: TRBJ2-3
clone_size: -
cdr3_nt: TGTGCCAGCAGCTCGGGGGGCCCGACAGATACGCAGTATTTT
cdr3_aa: CASSSGGPTDTQYF

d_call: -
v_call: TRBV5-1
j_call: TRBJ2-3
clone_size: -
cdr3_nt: TGCGCCAGCAGCTCCCGCGGGGTAAACACAGATACGCAGTATTTT
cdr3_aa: CASSSRGVNTDTQYF

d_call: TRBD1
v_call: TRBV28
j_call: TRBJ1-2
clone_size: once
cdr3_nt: TGTGCCAGCGGCTCCGGAGACAGGGGGCTAATTGGCACCTTC
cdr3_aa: CASGSGDRGLIGTF

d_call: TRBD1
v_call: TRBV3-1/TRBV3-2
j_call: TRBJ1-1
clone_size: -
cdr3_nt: TGTGCCAGCAGCCAGGACAGGGGTAGGGGAGAAGCTTTCTTT
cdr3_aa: CASSQDRGRGEAFF

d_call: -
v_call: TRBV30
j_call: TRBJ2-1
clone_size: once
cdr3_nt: TGTGCCTGGTGGGGCGGGGGCACCCCTTGGTACAATGAGCAGTTCTTC
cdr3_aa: CAWWGGGTPWYNEQFF

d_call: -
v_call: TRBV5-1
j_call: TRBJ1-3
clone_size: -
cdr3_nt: TGCGCCAGCAGCTTGGGGCAAGTCGGAAACACCATATATTTT
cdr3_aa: CASSLGQVGNTIYF

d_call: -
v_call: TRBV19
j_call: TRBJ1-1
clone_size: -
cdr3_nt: TGTGCCAGTAGCCAGGGTGGCACTGAAGCTTTCTTT
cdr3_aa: CASSQGGTEAFF

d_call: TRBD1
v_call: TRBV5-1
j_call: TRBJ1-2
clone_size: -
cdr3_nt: TGCGCCAGCAGCTTGGGCGGACAGGGGGCGCTCGGCTACACCTTC
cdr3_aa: CASSLGGQGALGYTF

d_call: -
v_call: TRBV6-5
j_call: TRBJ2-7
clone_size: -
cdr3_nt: TGTGCCAGCAGTTTATCAGGGATATCCTACGAGCAGTACTTC
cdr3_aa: CASSLSGISYEQYF

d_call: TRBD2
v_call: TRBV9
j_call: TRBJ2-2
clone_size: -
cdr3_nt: TGTGCCAGCAGCGTAGATCCTGCGGGGGGGCCGGTCGGGGAGCTGTTTTTT
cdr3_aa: CASSVDPAGGPVGELFF

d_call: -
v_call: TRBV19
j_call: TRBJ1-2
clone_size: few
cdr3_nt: TGTGCCAGTAGTATGAGGGAGAACTATGGCTACACCTTC
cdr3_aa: CASSMRENYGYTF